One and the same sample provided the 10 T cell receptor beta chains below, sequenced in a study of T cells in Graves' hyperthyroidism and ophthalmopathy (dated by TCRdb to the late 2010s). The library was built by means of multiplex PCR. Sequenced using an Illumina HiSeq 2000. TCR beta CDR3 regions were amplified from RNA transcripts. The first round of RT-PCR for the TCR CDR3 was performed with the HTBI primer set and the Qiagen OneStep RT-PCR kit. TCRdb reprocessing: public reads trimmed at Q25 with fastp, clones called with MiXCR, in-frame beta chains kept. Rows are combined by CDR3 protein, so each entry shows the most common genes and DNA. This sample holds about 58,000 distinct CDR3 sequences; around 48% were observed only once. Together, the top ten hold over 10% of the sample. The sequenced material came from blood. The receptors were sampled from a woman in her twenties or thirties with Graves' ophthalmopathy.

The chain joins TRBV29-1 to TRBJ2-5, with TRBD2 matching 11 bases. Trimming at V came to 8 bases and at J to 5 bases, leaving 13 bases not matched to a gene. The CDR3 has 15 amino acids. Per germline, CDR1 SQVTM and CDR2 ANQGSEA. The CDR3 region has the DNA TGCAGCTCAGGGGGTAGCGGGAGGGCCAGGGAGACCCAGTACTTC. It yields the protein CSSGGSGRARETQYF.

The chain is built from TRBV20-1 and TRBJ2-3; 8 positions agree with TRBD2. Trimming removed 3 bases from V and 6 bases from J; junction bases left unmatched: 5. In germline, CDR1 is DFQATT, CDR2 SNEGSKA (reference sequence). The CDR3 extends over 13 amino acids. The CDR3 here is CSASRGGRDTQYF. DNA for the CDR3: TGCAGTGCTAGTCGGGGGGGCAGGGATACGCAGTATTTT.

At least ten counts were recorded for this clonotype. The chain couples TRBV2 to TRBJ2-1, with D possibly matching TRBD1 (6 bases). V shed 8 bases and J shed 8 bases, with 16 bases lying between them. The CDR3 loop spans 13 amino acids. Germline V gives CDR1 SNHLY, CDR2 FYNNEI. The CDR3 loop is CASVMGRGDEQFF. CDR3 bases: TGTGCCAGCGTTATGGGCAGGGGTGATGAGCAGTTCTTC.

Worth noting for this clonotype: The junction departs from the called germline gene at one end, perhaps through a read error. The V call is TRBV12-3 or TRBV12-4, the J call TRBJ2-2; D gene unclear. CDR3 length equals 13 residues. CDR3 in amino acids: CVSSPIRTGELFF. The CDR3 nucleotides read TGTGTCAGCAGTCCCATTCGTACCGGGGAGCTGTTTTTT.

This chain links TRBV20-1 with TRBJ2-3; D tentatively reads TRBD1 or TRBD2 (5 bases each). There are 11 residues in the CDR3. The germline V and J ends were trimmed by 5 bases and 3 bases, with 6 bases remaining between them. From germline, CDR1 is DFQATT and CDR2 SNEGSKA (reference sequence). This CDR3 is CSAGGTDTQYF. The CDR3 bases are TGCAGTGCTGGGGGTACAGATACGCAGTATTTT.

As concerns this clonotype: This CDR3 fails to terminate in the conserved phenylalanine or tryptophan, so it likely reflects a read error. The rearrangement uses TRBV2 and TRBJ2-5, with 9 bases identical to TRBD1. The CDR3 runs to 15 residues. J was trimmed by 1 base and V by 5 bases; bases with no gene match: 5. Germline V CDR1 and CDR2: SNHLY, FYNNEI. The DNA for the CDR3 is TGTGCCAGCAGTACCCCGGGACAGGGCCAAGAGACCCAGTACTCC. This gives the protein CASSTPGQGQETQYS.

This clonotype was recorded at least ten times. The chain links TRBV5-8 to TRBJ1-5, with D hard to call. The CDR3 extends over 12 amino acids. Germline V CDR1 and CDR2: SGHTS, YDEGEE. Trimming left V 3 bases short and J 5 bases short, with 6 bases between. The CDR3 DNA reads TGTGCCAGCAGCTCAAATCATCAGCCCCAGCATTTT. Amino acid sequence: CASSSNHQPQHF.

The V gene is TRBV12-5, the J gene TRBJ1-2; 7 bases agree with TRBD1. V gave up 4 bases and J gave up 4 bases; unmatched junction bases: 15. The CDR3 is 17 residues long. Germline CDR1 and CDR2: LGHNT and FRNRAP. CDR3 sequence: CASGYFNIPGQTYGYTF. Written as DNA, the CDR3 is TGTGCTAGTGGTTACTTCAACATACCGGGACAGACCTATGGCTACACCTTC.

Comment on this clonotype: One junction end disagrees with the germline gene, perhaps due to a read error. The rearrangement joins TRBV7-9 to TRBJ2-7; possibly TRBD1 for D (6 bases). CDR3 length: 15 residues. Per the germline V gene, CDR1 is SEHNR and CDR2 is FQNEAQ (reference sequence). CDR3 sequence: CASSFPGEPTYGQCF. The CDR3 region has the DNA TGCGCCAGCAGCTTCCCAGGGGAGCCAACCTACGGGCAGTGCTTC.

Regarding this clonotype: The junction does not match germline at one end; this may be a read error. The genes are TRBV7-9 and TRBJ2-7; D not certain. From germline, CDR1 is SEHNR and CDR2 FQNEAQ (reference sequence). The CDR3 loop spans 13 amino acids. CDR3 in DNA: TGTGCCAACAGCCCGCAGGTGGGATCAGAGCAGTACTTC. Translated: CANSPQVGSEQYF.